The 24 T cell receptor beta chains below all came from one sample that was sequenced in a study of T cell responses to AZD1222 COVID-19 vaccine. TCRdb keeps only in-frame clones here, not all; method: immunoSEQ multiplex PCR. The top ten hold around 12% of the sample, which has roughly 140,000 clones, 93% seen once. The sequencing here drew on peripheral blood, taken after recovery from COVID-19. These TCRs come from an adult who had recovered from COVID-19.

V is TRBV6-5 and J is TRBJ2-7, with D uncertain. The germline V gene encodes CDR1 MNHEY and CDR2 SVGAGI. The CDR3 has 13 residues. Trimming cost V 0 bases and J 5 bases, with 8 bases left between them. In nucleotides, the CDR3 is TGTGCCAGCAGTTACTCGTGGCAGGACGAGCAGTACTTC. Protein product: CASSYSWQDEQYF.

V is TRBV7-9 and J is TRBJ1-4; TRBD1 aligns across 7 bases. From germline, CDR1 is SEHNR and CDR2 FQNEAQ (reference sequence). After removal of 3 bases from V and 7 bases from J, the junction contained 5 bases not matched to a gene. The CDR3 is 14 residues long. CDR3 in amino acids: CASSLGDRSEKLFF. CDR3 coding DNA: TGTGCCAGCAGCTTGGGGGACAGAAGTGAAAAACTGTTTTTT. Complete variable domain (other parts from reference TRBV7-9 and TRBJ1-4): DTGVSQNPRHKITKRGQNVTFRCDPISEHNRLYWYRQTLGQGPEFLTYFQNEAQLEKSRLLSDRFSAERPKGSFSTLEIQRTEQGDSAMYLCASSLGDRSEKLFFGSGTQLSVL.

The V call is TRBV25-1, the J call TRBJ1-2; D unclear. Trimming stripped 5 bases from V and 4 bases from J, with 5 bases between. This CDR3 is built from 11 residues. The germline V gene encodes CDR1 MGHDK and CDR2 SYGVNS. The CDR3 nucleotides read TGTGCCAGCAGTAATGGCTATGGCTACACCTTC. It is translated as CASSNGYGYTF.

This rearrangement joins TRBV12-5 to TRBJ2-1, with TRBD1 matching 8 bases. The V segment lost 6 bases and the J segment 5 bases; nucleotides outside the gene matches: 9. This CDR3 has 15 amino acids. Germline V gives CDR1 LGHNT, CDR2 FRNRAP. CDR3 region: CASGSDRGAHNEQFF. CDR3 DNA sequence: TGTGCTAGTGGCTCCGACAGGGGTGCCCACAATGAGCAGTTCTTC.

This sequence joins TRBV12-3 or TRBV12-4 and TRBJ1-1; tentative D call: TRBD1 (5 bases). The CDR3 is 13 amino acids. The germline V and J ends were trimmed by 5 bases and 0 bases, with 7 bases remaining between them. The CDR3 DNA sequence: TGTGCCAGCAGTGGGGACGTGAACACTGAAGCTTTCTTT. Translating gives CASSGDVNTEAFF.

The genes are TRBV9 and TRBJ1-4; D is ambiguous. CDR3 length equals 12 residues. V lost 4 bases and J lost 7, with 8 bases in between. Germline V lookup: CDR1 SGDLS, CDR2 YYNGEE. CDR3 sequence: CASSLEGEKLFF. The CDR3 DNA sequence: TGTGCCAGCAGCCTCGAGGGTGAAAAACTGTTTTTT.

V gene TRBV13 combines with J gene TRBJ2-7, with 7 bases lining up with TRBD1. The CDR3 extends over 17 amino acids. The germline V gene has CDR1 PRHDT and CDR2 FYEKMQ (reference sequence). V shed 4 bases and J 0 bases; nucleotides not matched to a gene: 12. The CDR3 loop reads CASSSTYTGTDSYEQYF. The CDR3 DNA reads as TGTGCCAGCAGCTCGACATACACCGGGACAGACTCCTACGAGCAGTACTTC.

Details on this clone: Other DNA sequences in this specimen translate into the identical CDR3. The chain is built from TRBV7-8 and TRBJ1-1; no clear D. The CDR3 extends over 13 amino acids. V was cut by 5 bases and J by 0 bases, with 7 bases left in between. Germline values: CDR1 SGHVS, CDR2 FQNEAQ. The CDR3 sequence: CASSLGMNTEAFF. DNA of the CDR3: TGTGCCAGCAGCCTTGGAATGAACACTGAAGCTTTCTTT. The complete variable domain, with remaining parts taken from reference TRBV7-8 and TRBJ1-1, reads GAGVSQSPRYKVAKRGQDVALRCDPISGHVSLFWYQQALGQGPEFLTYFQNEAQLDKSGLPSDRFFAERPEGSVSTLKIQRTQQEDSAVYLCASSLGMNTEAFFGQGTRLTVV.

V and J are TRBV28 and TRBJ1-2; unclear D gene. Trimming shortened V by 5 bases and J by 8 bases, and 15 bases separated the two germline ends. The germline V gene has CDR1 MDHEN and CDR2 SYDVKM. The CDR3 is made up of 13 amino acids. The CDR3 loop reads CASSLTVSGGYTF. CDR3 nucleotides: TGTGCCAGCAGTCTCACAGTTTCGGGGGGCTACACCTTC.

V gene TRBV6-5 combines with J gene TRBJ2-1; TRBD2 matches at 10 bases. This CDR3 spans 16 amino acids. Germline CDR1 reads MNHEY; CDR2 reads SVGAGI. With 4 bases clipped from V and 7 bases from J, the junction kept 10 bases outside the gene matches. The DNA of the CDR3 is TGTGCCAGCAGTTTGGGGGTGCGAGCGGGAGGGAATGAGCAGTTCTTC. It codes for CASSLGVRAGGNEQFF.

V and J are TRBV7-9 and TRBJ2-7; 10 bases fit TRBD2. V lost 6 bases and J lost 4; bases outside the gene matches: 6. The CDR3 is made up of 14 amino acids. Germline V CDR1 and CDR2: SEHNR, FQNEAQ (reference sequence). CDR3: CASRPSGSGYEQYF. CDR3 bases: TGTGCCAGCAGACCTAGCGGGAGTGGATACGAGCAGTACTTC.

The gene calls are TRBV5-4 and TRBJ1-2; 8 bases fit TRBD1. The CDR3 totals 13 residues. From germline, CDR1 is SGHNT and CDR2 YYREEE (reference sequence). V shed 4 bases and J 8 bases; nucleotides not matched to a gene: 7. The CDR3 loop is CASSGHRGEGYTF. CDR3 bases: TGTGCCAGCAGCGGACACAGGGGGGAGGGCTACACCTTC. The full variable domain, with the rest looked up from reference TRBV5-4 and TRBJ1-2, is ETGVTQSPTHLIKTRGQQVTLRCSSQSGHNTVSWYQQALGQGPQFIFQYYREEENGRGNFPPRFSGLQFPNYSSELNVNALELDDSALYLCASSGHRGEGYTFGSGTRLTVV.

This sequence joins TRBV14 and TRBJ2-2; no reliable D call. Trimming pared 3 bases from V and 0 bases from J, leaving 14 bases between. Per the germline V gene, CDR1 is SGHDN and CDR2 is FVKESK. This CDR3 spans 17 amino acids. The CDR3 coding sequence is TGTGCCAGCAGCCACCAAATAGGGCAGGCGAACACCGGGGAGCTGTTTTTT. It translates to CASSHQIGQANTGELFF. Full variable domain (rest looked up from reference TRBV14 and TRBJ2-2): EAGVTQFPSHSVIEKGQTVTLRCDPISGHDNLYWYRRVMGKEIKFLLHFVKESKQDESGMPNNRFLAERTGGTYSTLKVQPAELEDSGVYFCASSHQIGQANTGELFFGEGSRLTVL.

The chain recombines TRBV2 with TRBJ2-7; 7 nucleotides line up with TRBD1. The germline gives CDR1 SNHLY, CDR2 FYNNEI. This CDR3 has 14 amino acids. J lost 2 bases, V lost 5 bases, and 6 bases had no gene match. The CDR3: CASSLLGGAYEQYF. Written as DNA, the CDR3 is TGTGCCAGCAGTTTACTAGGGGGCGCCTACGAGCAGTACTTC.

The genes are TRBV11-2 and TRBJ1-2, with 9 nucleotides matching TRBD1. The germline CDR1 and CDR2 sequences are SGHAT and FQNNGV. V lost 5 bases and J lost 5; bases outside the gene matches: 18. This CDR3 comprises 18 residues. CDR3 region: CASSPIKGQGFLRYGYTF. The DNA of the CDR3 is TGTGCCAGCAGCCCCATAAAGGGACAGGGCTTTCTTCGGTATGGCTACACCTTC.

This chain uses TRBV6-4 with TRBJ1-4; D remains ambiguous. Germline assignment: CDR1 MRHNA and CDR2 SNTAGT. This CDR3 has 14 amino acids. Deletions cut 6 bases from V and 8 bases from J, with 16 bases between. The CDR3 bases are TGTGCCAGCAGGGTCCTGGGGAGGAAGGAAAAACTGTTTTTT. Protein: CASRVLGRKEKLFF.

J is TRBJ1-2 and V is TRBV5-4, with 10 nucleotides matching TRBD1. The CDR3 is 16 amino acids. Germline lookup yields CDR1 SGHNT and CDR2 YYREEE (reference sequence). V was pared by 3 bases and J by 5 bases, with 10 bases of the junction left unmatched. In nucleotides, the CDR3 is TGTGCCAGCAGCTGGGGGACAGGGGAGATCGGGTATGGCTACACCTTC. Protein: CASSWGTGEIGYGYTF.

The rearrangement links TRBV30 to TRBJ1-5; a possible D gene is TRBD1 (6 bases). The CDR3 extends over 15 amino acids. Germline V gene lookup returns CDR1 GTSNPN and CDR2 SVGIG (reference sequence). V lost 0 bases and J lost 4, with 13 bases in between. CDR3 region: CAWSVLGAKNQPQHF. CDR3 nucleotide sequence: TGTGCCTGGAGTGTACTGGGGGCCAAAAATCAGCCCCAGCATTTT. The full variable domain, its missing parts supplied by reference TRBV30 and TRBJ1-5, is SQTIHQWPATLVQPVGSPLSLECTVEGTSNPNLYWYRQAAGRGLQLLFYSVGIGQISSEVPQNLSASRPQDRQFILSSKKLLLSDSGFYLCAWSVLGAKNQPQHFGDGTRLSIL.

This chain joins TRBV19 and TRBJ1-2, with D perhaps matching TRBD1 (6 bases). With 3 bases removed from V and 4 bases from J, the gap between germline ends came to 12 bases. The CDR3 runs 14 residues. Germline values: CDR1 LNHDA, CDR2 SQIVND (reference sequence). The DNA for the CDR3 is TGTGCCAGTAGTATCACAGGGAGGGCCTATGGCTACACCTTC. It codes for CASSITGRAYGYTF. The whole variable domain, filled in from reference TRBV19 and TRBJ1-2, reads DGGITQSPKYLFRKEGQNVTLSCEQNLNHDAMYWYRQDPGQGLRLIYYSQIVNDFQKGDIAEGYSVSREKKESFPLTVTSAQKNPTAFYLCASSITGRAYGYTFGSGTRLTVV.

The rearrangement uses TRBV3-1 (or the pseudogene TRBV3-2) and TRBJ2-5; D possibly corresponds to TRBD1 (5 bases). V lost 0 bases and J lost 9, with 8 bases in between. The CDR3 runs 12 residues. The germline V gene has CDR1 LGHDT and CDR2 YNNKEL (reference sequence). The CDR3 sequence is CASSQDDRSQYF. The CDR3 DNA sequence: TGTGCCAGCAGCCAAGATGACAGATCCCAGTACTTC.

The chain joins TRBV9 to TRBJ2-2; D remains unclear. V dropped 9 bases and J dropped 1 base, with 10 bases sitting between them. The germline V gene encodes CDR1 SGDLS and CDR2 YYNGEE. The CDR3 spans 13 residues. The CDR3 here is CATDSENTGELFF. CDR3 nucleotide sequence: TGTGCCACCGATTCAGAGAACACCGGGGAGCTGTTTTTT.

This chain links TRBV4-1 with TRBJ2-3, with TRBD2 identical over 8 bases. CDR1 and CDR2 (germline): MGHRA, YSYEKL. The CDR3 covers 16 residues. J lost 3 bases, V lost 4 bases, and 9 bases had no gene match. The CDR3 reads CASSLGSGSPTDTQYF. In DNA form, the CDR3 reads TGCGCCAGCAGCCTTGGAAGCGGGAGTCCGACAGATACGCAGTATTTT.

This clone was counted once. The chain has TRBV3-1 (or the pseudogene TRBV3-2) and TRBJ2-2; D ambiguous. Trimming took off 4 bases at V and 9 bases at J, with 15 bases between the two ends. CDR1 is LGHDT and CDR2 is YNNKEL in the germline V gene (reference sequence). This CDR3 has 14 residues. CDR3 nucleotide sequence: TGTGCCAGCAGCCTTGGGTTGCATATTCGGGAGCTGTTTTTT. The encoded protein is CASSLGLHIRELFF.

The chain links TRBV30 to TRBJ1-2; a possible D gene is TRBD1 (6 bases). This CDR3 spans 15 amino acids. Trimming took 0 bases from V and 6 from J, leaving 17 bases between them. Germline V gives CDR1 GTSNPN, CDR2 SVGIG (reference sequence). The chain's CDR3 is CAWSVFPKQGHGYTF. CDR3 DNA sequence: TGTGCCTGGAGTGTATTCCCTAAGCAGGGGCATGGCTACACCTTC.